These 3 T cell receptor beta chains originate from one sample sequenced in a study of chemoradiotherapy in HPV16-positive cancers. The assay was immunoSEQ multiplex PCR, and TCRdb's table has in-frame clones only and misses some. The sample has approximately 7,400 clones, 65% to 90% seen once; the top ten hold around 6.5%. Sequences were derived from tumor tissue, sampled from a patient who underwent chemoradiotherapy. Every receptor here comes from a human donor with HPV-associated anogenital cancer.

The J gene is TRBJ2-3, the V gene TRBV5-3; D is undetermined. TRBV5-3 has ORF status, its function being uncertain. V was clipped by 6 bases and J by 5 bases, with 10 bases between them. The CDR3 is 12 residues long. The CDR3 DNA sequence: TGTGCCAGAAAGGCGTGGGGAGATACGCAGTATTTT. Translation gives CARKAWGDTQYF.

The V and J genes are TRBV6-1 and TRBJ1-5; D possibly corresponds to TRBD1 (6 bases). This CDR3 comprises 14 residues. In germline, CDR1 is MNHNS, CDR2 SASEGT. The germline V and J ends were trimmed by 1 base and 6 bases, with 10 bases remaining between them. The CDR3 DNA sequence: TGTGCCAGCAGTGAAGGAACAGGGAGTCAGCCCCAGCATTTT. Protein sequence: CASSEGTGSQPQHF.

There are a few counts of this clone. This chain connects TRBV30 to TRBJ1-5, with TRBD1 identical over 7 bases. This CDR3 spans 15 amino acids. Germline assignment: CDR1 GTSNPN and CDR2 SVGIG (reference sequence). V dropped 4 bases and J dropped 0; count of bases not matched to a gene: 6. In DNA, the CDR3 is TGTGCCTGGACAGGGGGTGGTACTAGCAATCAGCCCCAGCATTTT. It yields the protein CAWTGGGTSNQPQHF.